This T cell receptor (beta chain) is drawn from a study of blood T cell repertoires in COVID-19. Looking at the study overall: COVID-19 samples from acute and convalescent phases originated in the United States, Italy and Spain. In each case, the material was cDNA or gDNA derived from T cells, B-cell-depleted T cells, or PBMCs.

Trimming took 4 bases from V and 7 from J; bases not matched to a gene: 8. Germline-derived CDR1 and CDR2 are SGHRS and YFSETQ. This CDR3 is 13 amino acids long. In the study's own analysis: Reference gene primer amplification gave nucleated cell count estimates. Only in-frame clones appear in the TCRdb table, and some are missing; sequencing was by immunoSEQ multiplex PCR. The V and J calls and clone size were taken over from that table, and D and trimming were inferred from the DNA. This sample has 100,000 or so clones, with about nine tenths found just once. This sequence joins TRBV5-1 and TRBJ2-7; 7 bases align to TRBD1. The sample consisted of peripheral blood. This sequence originates from a woman in her fifties or sixties in a cohort sampled during active COVID-19. CDR3 nucleotide sequence: TGCGCCAGCAGCACGACAGGGCCTACGGAGCAGTACTTC. This encodes CASSTTGPTEQYF.